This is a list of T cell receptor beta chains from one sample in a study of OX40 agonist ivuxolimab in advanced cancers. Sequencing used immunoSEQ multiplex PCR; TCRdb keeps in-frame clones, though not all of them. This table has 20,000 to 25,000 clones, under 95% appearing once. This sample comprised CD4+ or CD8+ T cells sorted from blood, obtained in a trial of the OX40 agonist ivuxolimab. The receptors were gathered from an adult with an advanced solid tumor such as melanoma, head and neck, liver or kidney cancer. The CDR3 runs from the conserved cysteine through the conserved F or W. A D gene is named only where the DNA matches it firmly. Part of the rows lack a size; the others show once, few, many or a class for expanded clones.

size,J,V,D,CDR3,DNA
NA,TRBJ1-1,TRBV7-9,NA,CASSFRADAMNTEAFF,TGTGCCAGCAGCTTTCGCGCGGACGCCATGAACACTGAAGCTTTCTTT
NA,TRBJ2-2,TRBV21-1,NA,CASSKGFRDWNTGELFF,TGTGCCAGCAGCAAAGGTTTTCGGGATTGGAACACCGGGGAGCTGTTTTTT
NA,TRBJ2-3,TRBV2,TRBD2,CASSEPAGHTDTQYF,TGTGCCAGCAGTGAACCAGCGGGGCACACAGATACGCAGTATTTT
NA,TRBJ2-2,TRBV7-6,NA,CASSPTTGNTGELFF,TGTGCCAGCAGCCCGACGACAGGGAACACCGGGGAGCTGTTTTTT
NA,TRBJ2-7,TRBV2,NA,CASSPVVLRRTASSYEQYF,TGTGCCAGCAGTCCGGTAGTCCTTCGTAGGACGGCGAGCTCCTACGAGCAGTACTTC
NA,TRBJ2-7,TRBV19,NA,CASSPQGLSYEQYF,TGTGCCAGTAGTCCTCAGGGTCTCTCCTACGAGCAGTACTTC
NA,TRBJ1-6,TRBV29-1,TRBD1,CSVEGADRALHF,TGCAGCGTTGAAGGAGCCGACAGGGCCCTCCACTTT
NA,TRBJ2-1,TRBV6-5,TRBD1,CASTDRGRRAFF,TGTGCCAGCACGGACAGGGGAAGGAGGGCTTTCTTC
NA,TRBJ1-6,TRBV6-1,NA,CASSDYQENNSPLHF,TGTGCCAGCAGTGATTACCAGGAGAATAATTCACCCCTCCACTTT
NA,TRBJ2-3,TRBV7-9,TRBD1,CASSPFSGTGTLQDTQYF,TGTGCCAGCAGCCCTTTCTCCGGGACAGGGACTCTCCAGGATACGCAGTATTTT
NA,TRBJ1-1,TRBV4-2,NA,CASSQEGTPNTEAFF,TGTGCCAGCAGCCAGGAGGGGACACCGAACACTGAAGCTTTCTTT
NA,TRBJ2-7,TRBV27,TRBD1,CASSPMTGAEQYF,TGTGCCAGCAGTCCCATGACAGGGGCAGAGCAGTACTTC
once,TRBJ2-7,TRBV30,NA,CAWSVTIDAQKHEQYF,TGTGCCTGGAGTGTAACGATAGATGCCCAGAAGCACGAGCAGTACTTC
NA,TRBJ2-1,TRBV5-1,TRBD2,CASSPGVAGGRSYNEQFF,TGCGCCAGCAGCCCCGGGGTAGCGGGGGGGCGTTCCTACAATGAGCAGTTCTTC
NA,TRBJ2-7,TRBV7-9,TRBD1,CASSVGQGAIYEQYF,TGTGCCAGCAGCGTAGGACAGGGGGCGATATACGAGCAGTACTTC
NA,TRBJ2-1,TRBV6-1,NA,CASSWTGYNEQFF,TGTGCCAGCAGTTGGACTGGGTACAATGAGCAGTTCTTC
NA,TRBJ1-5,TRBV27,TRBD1,CASRATGERNQPQHF,TGTGCCAGCAGAGCAACAGGGGAGCGCAATCAGCCCCAGCATTTT
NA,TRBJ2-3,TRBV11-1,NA,CASSLGGWGRLADTQYF,TGTGCCAGCAGCTTAGGTGGATGGGGGCGCTTGGCAGATACGCAGTATTTT
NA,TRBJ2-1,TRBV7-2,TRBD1,CASSLWPGQGYNEQFF,TGTGCCAGCAGCTTATGGCCGGGACAGGGTTACAATGAGCAGTTCTTC
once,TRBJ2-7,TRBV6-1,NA,CASIGGITYEQYF,TGTGCCAGCATAGGGGGGATCACCTACGAGCAGTACTTC
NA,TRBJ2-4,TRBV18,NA,CASQDASKAKNIQYF,TGTGCCAGCCAAGACGCAAGCAAAGCCAAAAACATTCAGTACTTC
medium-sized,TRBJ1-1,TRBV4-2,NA,CASSQGREAFF,TGTGCCAGCAGCCAAGGCAGAGAAGCTTTCTTT
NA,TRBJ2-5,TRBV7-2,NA,CASSLEHNEAQYF,TGTGCCAGCAGCTTAGAGCATAACGAAGCCCAGTACTTC
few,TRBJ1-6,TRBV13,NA,CASRLKGAHNSPLHF,TGTGCCAGTAGGCTGAAAGGGGCACATAATTCACCCCTCCACTTT
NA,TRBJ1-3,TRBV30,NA,CAWRYDSGNTIYF,TGTGCCTGGAGGTACGACTCTGGAAACACCATATATTTT
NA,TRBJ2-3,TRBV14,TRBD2,CASSPLTSRTTDTQYF,TGTGCCAGCAGCCCGCTGACTAGCAGAACCACAGATACGCAGTATTTT
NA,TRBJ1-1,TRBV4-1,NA,CASSQVPGTEAFF,TGCGCCAGCAGCCAAGTGCCGGGCACTGAAGCTTTCTTT
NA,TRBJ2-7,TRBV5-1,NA,CASSLDGYYEQYF,TGCGCCAGCAGCTTGGATGGGTACTACGAGCAGTACTTC